Shown below are 18 T cell receptor beta chains from a single sample sequenced in a study of STAT5B mutations in CD4+ large granular lymphocyte leukemia (dated by TCRdb to 2022 to 2024). Library creation used the immunoSEQ multiplex PCR assay. TCRdb retrieved this table from immuneACCESS and kept in-frame rearrangements only. Not all clones are present; in checked studies, unresolved V genes account for under half, and no reason is known for the remainder. The sample table records about 50,000 clones; about 86% of these occur just once. About 0.34% of the sample rests with the top ten. The specimen was CD4+ T cells from blood buffy coats. Receptor source: a human donor in good health.

This clone came up once. The V call is TRBV7-9, the J call TRBJ2-2; TRBD1 or TRBD2 may be the D gene (5 bases each). Germline assignment: CDR1 SEHNR and CDR2 FQNEAQ (reference sequence). V dropped 4 bases and J dropped 7 bases, with 22 bases sitting between them. The CDR3 is 17 residues long. The CDR3 is CASSSRGRISAGGELFF. The CDR3 region has the DNA TGTGCCAGCAGCTCAAGGGGCCGGATCTCGGCGGGCGGGGAGCTGTTTTTT.

The chain uses TRBV7-9 and TRBJ2-2; 7 bases fit TRBD2. This CDR3 contains 15 residues. V lost 6 bases, J lost 2 bases, and 6 bases stayed unmatched. Germline-derived CDR1 and CDR2 are SEHNR and FQNEAQ (reference sequence). The CDR3 DNA reads as TGTGCCAGCAGGACTGCGGGGGACAACACCGGGGAGCTGTTTTTT. It translates to CASRTAGDNTGELFF.

This clone was seen a few times. J is TRBJ1-5 and V is TRBV7-9, with D possibly matching TRBD1 (6 bases). CDR3 size: 16 residues. Germline lookup yields CDR1 SEHNR and CDR2 FQNEAQ (reference sequence). The V gene lost 1 base and the J gene lost 6 bases, with 16 bases spanning the gap. Here the CDR3 reads CASSLGGASIGQPQHF. The DNA of the CDR3 is TGTGCCAGCAGCTTAGGGGGGGCCAGTATCGGTCAGCCCCAGCATTTT.

The rearrangement uses TRBV5-6 and TRBJ1-5; 7 bases align to TRBD1. The germline V gene has CDR1 SGHDT and CDR2 YYEEEE. V shed 0 bases, J shed 1 base, and the junction held 7 bases outside the gene matches. The length of the CDR3 is 17 residues. CDR3 in amino acids: CASSLAGSRGSNQPQHF. The CDR3, as DNA: TGTGCCAGCAGCTTGGCCGGGAGCAGGGGGAGCAATCAGCCCCAGCATTTT.

CDR3 loop: CATRRGLDRGYTF. CDR3 DNA: TGTGCCACTCGCAGGGGGCTAGATCGTGGCTACACCTTC. This chain joins TRBV6-5 and TRBJ1-2; 8 bases are a match to TRBD1. The CDR3 sequence is 13 residues long. Germline lookup yields CDR1 MNHEY and CDR2 SVGAGI. After removal of 10 bases from V and 7 bases from J, the junction contained 11 bases not matched to a gene.

This chain connects TRBV2 to TRBJ1-1; a possible D gene is TRBD1 (5 bases). Trimming cost V 6 bases and J 1 base, with 12 bases left between them. Per germline, CDR1 SNHLY and CDR2 FYNNEI. This CDR3 contains 14 residues. In nucleotides, the CDR3 is TGTGCCAGCAGCGAGGGGAGAAAGAACACTGAAGCTTTCTTT. Translated: CASSEGRKNTEAFF.

The DNA for the CDR3 is TGTGCCAGCAGCTCCGGGACCCTAGTCCGCTACGAGCAGTACTTC. Translated: CASSSGTLVRYEQYF. The chain links TRBV14 to TRBJ2-7; either TRBD1 or TRBD2 may supply D (5 bases each). The CDR3 is 15 residues long. Trimming took off 5 bases at V and 3 bases at J, with 17 bases between the two ends. The germline CDR1 and CDR2 sequences are SGHDN and FVKESK.

The genes are TRBV6-1 and TRBJ1-5, with D unresolved. This CDR3 is built from 13 residues. V lost 3 bases and J lost 4, with 7 bases in between. The V gene's germline CDR1 is MNHNS and CDR2 SASEGT. The CDR3 DNA is TGTGCCAGCAGTGACAGGTCAAATCAGCCCCAGCATTTT. It codes for CASSDRSNQPQHF.

This chain uses TRBV11-3 with TRBJ2-2, with unresolved D. Trimming shortened V by 1 base and J by 3 bases, and 6 bases separated the two germline ends. The V gene's germline CDR1 is SGHNT and CDR2 YENEEA. The CDR3 is 14 residues long. The CDR3 loop is CASSLGPDTGELFF. The CDR3 DNA is TGTGCCAGCAGCTTAGGGCCGGACACCGGGGAGCTGTTTTTT. The whole variable domain, filled in from reference TRBV11-3 and TRBJ2-2, reads EAGVVQSPRYKIIEKKQPVAFWCNPISGHNTLYWYLQNLGQGPELLIRYENEEAVDDSQLPKDRFSAERLKGVDSTLKIQPAELGDSAVYLCASSLGPDTGELFFGEGSRLTVL.

The CDR3 nucleotides read TGCGCCAGCAGCTTGCAAGGGGGCAGGTCCTACGAGCAGTACTTC. Its protein product is CASSLQGGRSYEQYF. This chain connects TRBV5-1 to TRBJ2-7, with 7 nucleotides matching TRBD1. The ends lost 1 base at V and 1 base at J; junction bases unmatched: 5. This CDR3 comprises 15 residues. Germline lookup yields CDR1 SGHRS and CDR2 YFSETQ.

J is TRBJ2-7 and V is TRBV7-2; 10 positions agree with TRBD2. Germline V gives CDR1 SGHTA, CDR2 FQGNSA. The CDR3 covers 16 residues. The J segment lost 0 bases and the V segment lost 5 bases, leaving 7 bases of the junction unmatched. The DNA of the CDR3 is TGTGCCAGCAGCCAAAGGACTAGCGGCAACTCCTACGAGCAGTACTTC. Its translation: CASSQRTSGNSYEQYF.

V and J are TRBV6-5 and TRBJ1-1, with D unclear. The CDR3 has 15 residues. Between the trimmed V and J ends, which lost 5 bases and 4 bases, there was a span of 17 bases. Germline assignment: CDR1 MNHEY and CDR2 SVGAGI. The CDR3 region has the DNA TGTGCCAGCAGTCCCGCCTCCCGAGGTGTCACTGAAGCTTTCTTT. This codes for CASSPASRGVTEAFF.

J is TRBJ2-3 and V is TRBV7-2, with D perhaps matching TRBD1 (5 bases). Germline CDR1 reads SGHTA; CDR2 reads FQGNSA. Trimming took off 0 bases at V and 2 bases at J, with 18 bases between the two ends. The CDR3 sequence is 18 residues long. The CDR3 loop reads CASSLALGVDPPTDTQYF. The CDR3 nucleotides read TGTGCCAGCAGCTTAGCGTTAGGGGTTGACCCACCCACAGATACGCAGTATTTT.

V and J are TRBV6-6 and TRBJ2-7; D is possibly TRBD1 or TRBD2 (5 bases each). This CDR3 is built from 15 residues. The ends were cut back, 2 bases at V and 2 bases at J, with 13 bases in the middle. Germline lookup yields CDR1 MNHNY and CDR2 SVGAGI (reference sequence). CDR3 nucleotides: TGTGCCAGCAGTTACCCTAGTCGGGGACCCTACGAGCAGTACTTC. This encodes CASSYPSRGPYEQYF.

The CDR3 DNA follows: TGTGCCAGCAGTTATGGGGGGGCTGACAATTCACCCCTCCACTTT. Its translation is CASSYGGADNSPLHF. The rearrangement links TRBV6-5 to TRBJ1-6; D perhaps matches TRBD1 (6 bases). Germline CDR1 and CDR2: MNHEY and SVGAGI. V was trimmed by 3 bases and J by 7 bases, leaving 13 bases between them. The CDR3 is 15 residues long.

Written as DNA, the CDR3 is TGTGCCAGCAGTTACACCCCATCGGGAAGGAACACTGAAGCTTTCTTT. Protein: CASSYTPSGRNTEAFF. The V gene is TRBV6-5, the J gene TRBJ1-1, with D unclear. Germline CDR1 is MNHEY and CDR2 is SVGAGI. V lost 2 bases and J lost 1, with 14 bases in between. CDR3 length: 16 residues.

The chain uses TRBV5-1 and TRBJ2-7; D perhaps matches TRBD2 (5 bases). The V end was cut by 2 bases, the J end by 4 bases, with 10 bases between. Germline-derived CDR1 and CDR2 are SGHRS and YFSETQ. This CDR3 region has 13 residues. The CDR3 reads CASSFHRGYEQYF. CDR3 nucleotides: TGCGCCAGCAGCTTTCACCGGGGTTACGAGCAGTACTTC.

This clone was seen a handful of times. The chain is built from TRBV19 and TRBJ2-2; 11 bases match TRBD1. The germline CDR1 and CDR2 sequences are LNHDA and SQIVND (reference sequence). The CDR3 runs to 16 residues. After removal of 4 bases from V and 6 bases from J, the junction contained 7 bases not matched to a gene. The CDR3 nucleotides read TGTGCCAGTAGTAATGGACAGGGGGCGGGCCCCGGGGAGCTGTTTTTT. Translating gives CASSNGQGAGPGELFF.